Given below is one T cell receptor (beta chain) in context. Its antigen is currently unknown. Researchers ran the PCR with 60 Vbeta and 13 Jbeta primers. Sequencing used immunoSEQ multiplex PCR; TCRdb keeps in-frame clones, though not all of them. This sample has around 50,000 clones, with approximately 80% found just once. The V end was cut by 4 bases, the J end by 5 bases, with 14 bases between. CDR3 length equals 15 residues. From germline, CDR1 is MNHEY and CDR2 SVGAGI. This specimen belongs to a study of cytomegalovirus exposure and HLA in healthy donors. Study-level results: Researchers left out some V segments, among them TRBV6-2 and TRBV6-3, as indistinguishable.

The sequencing sample was made of PBMCs. The sequence derives from a man younger than 45 in good health and CMV-seronegative. V is TRBV6-5 and J is TRBJ1-4; perhaps TRBD1 as D (6 bases). CDR3: CASSSTGTRNEKLFF. The CDR3 DNA follows: TGTGCCAGCAGTTCGACAGGAACGAGGAATGAAAAACTGTTTTTT.